The 14 T cell receptor beta chains reported below all come from one sample, sequenced in a study of patients with pleural tuberculosis (dated by TCRdb to the mid-2010s). The listed sequencing device is Illumina Genome Analyzer IIx. TCRdb ran its own pipeline on the public reads, namely fastp trimming at Q25 and MiXCR clone calling, and kept in-frame beta chains. Each CDR3 protein gets just one entry, which takes the most common genes and DNA from the rows behind it. The table for this sample lists some 48,000 distinct CDR3 sequences; 6% to 9.5% of them were counted only once. The ten largest clonotypes hold 15% to 20% of the sample. These receptor sequences come from a human donor with pleural tuberculosis.

The table lists this clonotype with many counts. The chain has TRBV28 and TRBJ2-1; a weak D match, TRBD2 (5 bases). CDR3 size: 14 residues. From germline, CDR1 is MDHEN and CDR2 SYDVKM. The ends were cut back, 7 bases at V and 4 bases at J, with 14 bases in the middle. The CDR3 DNA reads TGTGCCAGCATTAGAAGCGGCTCATACAATGAGCAGTTCTTC. It encodes CASIRSGSYNEQFF.

This clonotype was seen ten or more times. The chain carries TRBV4-2 and TRBJ2-3; a weak D match, TRBD2 (6 bases). CDR1 is LGHNA, CDR2 YNFKEQ, per germline. V was clipped by 4 bases and J by 2 bases, with 16 bases between them. The CDR3 runs 16 residues. The CDR3 DNA is TGTGCCAGCAGCCCACCACGGAGGGAGGTCACAGATACGCAGTATTTT. Translated, it gives CASSPPRREVTDTQYF.

This clonotype came up many times. The chain couples TRBV12-3 or TRBV12-4 to TRBJ1-3; a possible D gene is TRBD1 (6 bases). V gave up 5 bases and J gave up 3 bases, with 11 bases separating them. The CDR3 has 14 residues. The CDR3 sequence: CASSLQGFGNTIYF. CDR3 nucleotide sequence: TGTGCCAGCAGTCTACAGGGCTTTGGAAACACCATATATTTT.

This chain links TRBV7-2 with TRBJ2-7; TRBD2 is a possible D gene (5 bases). The CDR3 spans 15 residues. With 1 base removed from V and 0 bases from J, the gap between germline ends came to 10 bases. Germline assignment: CDR1 SGHTA and CDR2 FQGNSA. This CDR3 is CASSLGLASSYEQYF. CDR3 bases: TGTGCCAGCAGCTTAGGGCTAGCAAGCTCCTACGAGCAGTACTTC. Together with reference TRBV7-2 and TRBJ2-7, the CDR3 gives the full variable domain: GAGVSQSPSNKVTEKGKDVELRCDPISGHTALYWYRQSLGQGLEFLIYFQGNSAPDKSGLPSDRFSAERTGGSVSTLTIQRTQQEDSAVYLCASSLGLASSYEQYFGPGTRLTVT.

A note on this clonotype: A much larger clonotype is one base distant, so this may be a read error. The rearrangement links TRBV6-1 to TRBJ1-1; D remains unclear. Per the germline V gene, CDR1 is MNHNS and CDR2 is SASEGT. The CDR3 contains 14 residues. CDR3 region: CASSRNPGNTETFF. The CDR3 DNA reads as TGTGCCAGCAGTCGGAACCCGGGGAACACTGAAACTTTCTTT.

The chain carries TRBV18 and TRBJ2-1; 10 nucleotides line up with TRBD2. Germline V CDR1 and CDR2: KGHSH, LQKENI. The junction had 6 bases not matched to a gene; V was cut back by 3 bases and J by 4 bases. The CDR3 runs to 16 residues. This CDR3 is CASSPISSGSYNEQFF. The CDR3 nucleotides are TGTGCCAGCTCACCTATATCTAGCGGGAGTTACAATGAGCAGTTCTTC. The whole variable domain, remainder taken from reference TRBV18 and TRBJ2-1, is NAGVMQNPRHLVRRRGQEARLRCSPMKGHSHVYWYRQLPEEGLKFMVYLQKENIIDESGMPKERFSAEFPKEGPSILRIQQVVRGDSAAYFCASSPISSGSYNEQFFGPGTRLTVL.

Many counts were recorded for this clonotype. V is TRBV11-1 and J is TRBJ2-1, with a possible D match to TRBD2 (5 bases). Trimming shortened V by 1 base and J by 10 bases, and 11 bases separated the two germline ends. Germline V gene sequence: CDR1 SGHAT, CDR2 FQDESV (reference sequence). CDR3 length equals 13 residues. CDR3 amino acids: CASSLVDGGEQFF. CDR3 coding DNA: TGTGCCAGCAGCTTAGTTGACGGCGGGGAGCAGTTCTTC.

In its sample, this clonotype was seen many times. The chain has TRBV12-3 or TRBV12-4 and TRBJ2-2; D not resolved. The CDR3 runs 12 residues. The V end lost 5 bases, the J end lost 3 bases, and 4 bases lay between the germline ends. Here the CDR3 reads CASSPDTGELFF. As DNA, the CDR3 is TGTGCCAGCAGTCCCGACACCGGGGAGCTGTTTTTT.

This clonotype was recorded at least ten times. This chain uses TRBV15 with TRBJ2-1; 11 bases map to TRBD2. Germline CDR1 is LNHNV and CDR2 is YYDKDF (reference sequence). Trimming at V came to 1 base and at J to 5 bases, leaving 4 bases not matched to a gene. The CDR3 contains 16 residues. The CDR3 DNA reads TGTGCCACCAGCAGAGTTACTAGCGGGAGAAACAATGAGCAGTTCTTC. It yields the protein CATSRVTSGRNNEQFF.

This clonotype has at least ten counts. The V call is TRBV20-1, the J call TRBJ2-3; D remains unclear. The CDR3 contains 15 residues. CDR1 and CDR2 from the germline V gene are DFQATT and SNEGSKA (reference sequence). Trimming removed 0 bases at V and 3 bases at J, with 13 bases between. This CDR3 reads CSARDSLVATDTQYF. The CDR3 DNA sequence: TGCAGTGCTAGAGATAGTTTGGTCGCAACAGATACGCAGTATTTT.

In its sample, this clonotype was seen many times. CDR3 loop: CASSLSGLPTREQYF. The CDR3, as DNA: TGTGCCAGCAGTTTATCGGGACTACCCACACGGGAGCAGTACTTC. V usage is TRBV27 and J usage is TRBJ2-7, with 7 bases fitting TRBD2. This CDR3 comprises 15 residues. Trimming at V came to 0 bases and at J to 7 bases, leaving 9 bases not matched to a gene. Germline-derived CDR1 and CDR2 are MNHEY and SMNVEV (reference sequence).

This clonotype has at least ten counts. J is TRBJ2-1 and V is TRBV12-5; D ambiguous. This CDR3 region has 12 residues. Trimming took off 7 bases at V and 6 bases at J, with 10 bases between the two ends. In germline, CDR1 is LGHNT, CDR2 FRNRAP. CDR3 loop: CASDPWGNEQFF. The CDR3 region has the DNA TGTGCTAGTGACCCATGGGGCAATGAGCAGTTCTTC. Full variable domain (outside the CDR3, taken from reference TRBV12-5 and TRBJ2-1): DARVTQTPRHKVTEMGQEVTMRCQPILGHNTVFWYRQTMMQGLELLAYFRNRAPLDDSGMPKDRFSAEMPDATLATLKIQPSEPRDSAVYFCASDPWGNEQFFGPGTRLTVL.

There are many counts of this clonotype. V gene TRBV28 combines with J gene TRBJ1-3, with unresolved D. Germline V gene data show CDR1 as MDHEN and CDR2 as SYDVKM. The CDR3 covers 15 residues. V was trimmed by 4 bases and J by 2 bases, leaving 12 bases between them. The CDR3 coding sequence is TGTGCCAGCAGTTCCATTGGGAGCCCTGGAAACACCATATATTTT. This translates into CASSSIGSPGNTIYF.

This clonotype was detected many times. The chain recombines TRBV6-2 or TRBV6-3 with TRBJ1-1, with D possibly matching TRBD1 (5 bases). Trimming stripped 2 bases from V and 1 base from J, with 8 bases between. CDR1 and CDR2 (germline): MNHEY, SVGEGT. This CDR3 region has 14 residues. CDR3 bases: TGTGCCAGCAGTTACAGGGGCCAGAACACTGAAGCTTTCTTT. Amino acid sequence: CASSYRGQNTEAFF.